Here is one T cell receptor beta chain with its context. Here immunoSEQ multiplex PCR was the method, and the copy in TCRdb shows in-frame clones only, minus some. The repertoire holds roughly 51,000 clones, with 92% as singletons. The data belong to a study of T cell changes during pregnancy in multiple sclerosis. The sample was CD4+ T cells from peripheral blood mononuclear cells, taken after pregnancy. The clonotype was recovered from a female donor in good health, enrolled as a control in a pregnancy study.

The DNA of the CDR3 is TGCAGCGTTACTACGGGGGGGATCACAGATACGCAGTATTTT. Translation gives CSVTTGGITDTQYF. The chain couples TRBV29-1 to TRBJ2-3, with 8 positions matching TRBD2. CDR3 length equals 14 residues. V shed 5 bases, J shed 2 bases, and the junction held 6 bases outside the gene matches. The germline gives CDR1 SQVTM, CDR2 ANQGSEA.